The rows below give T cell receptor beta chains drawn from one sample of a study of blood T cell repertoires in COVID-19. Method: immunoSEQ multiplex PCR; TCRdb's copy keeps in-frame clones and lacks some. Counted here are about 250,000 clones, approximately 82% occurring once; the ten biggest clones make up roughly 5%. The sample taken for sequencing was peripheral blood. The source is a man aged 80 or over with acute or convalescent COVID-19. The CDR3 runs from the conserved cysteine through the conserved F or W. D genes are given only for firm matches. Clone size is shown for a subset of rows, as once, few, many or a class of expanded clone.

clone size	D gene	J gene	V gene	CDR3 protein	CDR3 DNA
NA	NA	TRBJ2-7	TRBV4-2	CASSPATPGDGQYF	TGTGCCAGCAGCCCAGCAACACCAGGGGACGGGCAGTACTTC
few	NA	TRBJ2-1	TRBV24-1	CATSEKTGRGADNEQFF	TGTGCCACCAGTGAAAAGACAGGTAGGGGAGCTGACAATGAGCAGTTCTTC
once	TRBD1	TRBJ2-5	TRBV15	CATSSRTGGLATQYF	TGTGCCACCAGCAGCCGGACAGGGGGGCTGGCTACCCAGTACTTC
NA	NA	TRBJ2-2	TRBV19	CASNKMANTGELFF	TGTGCCAGTAACAAAATGGCGAACACCGGGGAGCTGTTTTTT
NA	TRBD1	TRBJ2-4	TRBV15	CPDRDRQNIQYF	TGTCCAGATAGGGACAGGCAAAACATTCAGTACTTC
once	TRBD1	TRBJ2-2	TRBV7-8	CASSLGDRGPSNTGELFF	TGTGCCAGCAGCTTAGGAGACAGGGGACCTTCGAACACCGGGGAGCTGTTTTTT
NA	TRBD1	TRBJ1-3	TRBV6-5	CASATGPPGNTIYF	TGTGCCAGCGCGACAGGGCCCCCTGGAAACACCATATATTTT
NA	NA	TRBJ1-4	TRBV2	CASRGQPSEKLFF	TGTGCCAGCAGAGGACAGCCCTCTGAAAAACTGTTTTTT
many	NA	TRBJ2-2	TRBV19	CASSWRVAGELFF	TGTGCCAGTAGTTGGAGGGTTGCCGGGGAGCTGTTTTTT
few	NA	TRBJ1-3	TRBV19	CASSMENTIYF	TGTGCCAGTAGTATGGAGAACACCATATATTTT
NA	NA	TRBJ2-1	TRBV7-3	CASSLSPQGEQFF	TGTGCCAGCAGCTTAAGCCCCCAGGGTGAGCAGTTCTTC
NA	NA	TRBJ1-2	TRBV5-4	CASRQIGRAYGYTF	TGTGCCAGCAGACAAATAGGGAGGGCCTATGGCTACACCTTC
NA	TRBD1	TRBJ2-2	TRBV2	CASSGPGQGVTGELFF	TGTGCCAGCAGCGGACCGGGACAGGGTGTGACCGGGGAGCTGTTTTTT
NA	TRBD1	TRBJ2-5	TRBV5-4	CASSWDREETQYF	TGTGCCAGCAGCTGGGACAGGGAAGAGACCCAGTACTTC
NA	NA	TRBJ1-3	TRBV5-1	CASSLDGTGNTIYF	TGCGCCAGCAGCTTGGACGGTACTGGAAACACCATATATTTT
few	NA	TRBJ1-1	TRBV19	CASTFGQRLNTEAFF	TGTGCCAGTACCTTTGGACAGCGCCTTAACACTGAAGCTTTCTTT
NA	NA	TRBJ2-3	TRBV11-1	CASSTGSRSTDTQYF	TGTGCCAGCAGCACGGGTTCAAGAAGCACAGATACGCAGTATTTT
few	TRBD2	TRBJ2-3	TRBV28	CASRGDYITDTQYF	TGTGCCTCCCGCGGGGACTACATCACAGATACGCAGTATTTT
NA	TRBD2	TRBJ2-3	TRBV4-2	CASSQDNLRTSGGDTQYF	TGTGCCAGCAGCCAAGATAATCTTCGTACTAGCGGGGGAGATACGCAGTATTTT
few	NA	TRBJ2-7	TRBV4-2	CASSQGHEQYF	TGTGCCAGCAGCCAAGGTCATGAGCAGTACTTC
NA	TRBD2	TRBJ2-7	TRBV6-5	CASSYGRGYEQYF	TGTGCCAGCAGTTATGGGAGGGGCTACGAGCAGTACTTC
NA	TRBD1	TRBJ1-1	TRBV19	CASSMGGTGRETFF	TGTGCCAGTAGTATGGGCGGGACAGGGAGGGAAACTTTCTTT
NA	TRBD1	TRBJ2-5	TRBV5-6	CASSPTGGWGVQETQYF	TGTGCCAGCAGCCCGACAGGGGGCTGGGGAGTCCAAGAGACCCAGTACTTC
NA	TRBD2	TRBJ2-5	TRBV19	CASSGTSGGALYF	TGTGCCAGTAGTGGGACTAGCGGGGGGGCCCTTTACTTC
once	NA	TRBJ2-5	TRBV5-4	CASSPGDEVTQYF	TGTGCCAGCAGCCCGGGAGACGAGGTGACCCAGTACTTC
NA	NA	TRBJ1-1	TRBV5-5	CASSLDTGIEAFF	TGTGCCAGCAGCTTGGATACAGGGATTGAAGCTTTCTTT
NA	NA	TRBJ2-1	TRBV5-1	CASSLAASSYNEQFF	TGCGCCAGCAGCTTGGCTGCTAGCTCCTACAATGAGCAGTTCTTC
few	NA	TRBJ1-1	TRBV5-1	CASSQGQNTEAFF	TGCGCCAGCAGCCAGGGACAGAACACTGAAGCTTTCTTT
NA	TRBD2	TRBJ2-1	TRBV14	CASSQQLAGPNEQFF	TGTGCCAGCAGCCAACAACTAGCGGGGCCTAATGAGCAGTTCTTC
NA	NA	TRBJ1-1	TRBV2	CASSSQGVGTTEAFF	TGTGCCAGCAGCTCCCAAGGGGTAGGCACCACTGAAGCTTTCTTT
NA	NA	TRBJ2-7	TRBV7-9	CASSLAPGYEQYF	TGTGCCAGCAGCTTAGCCCCGGGCTACGAGCAGTACTTC
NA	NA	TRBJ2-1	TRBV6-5	CASSPGWGVYEQFF	TGTGCCAGCAGCCCGGGGTGGGGTGTGTATGAGCAGTTCTTC
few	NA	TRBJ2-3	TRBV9	CASNSGTYTDTQYF	TGTGCCAGCAACTCCGGGACTTACACAGATACGCAGTATTTT
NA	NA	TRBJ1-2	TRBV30	CAWSVGALYGYTF	TGTGCCTGGAGTGTAGGGGCCCTCTATGGCTACACCTTC
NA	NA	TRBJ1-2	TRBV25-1	CASTPRAGNGYTF	TGTGCCAGCACCCCAAGGGCAGGGAACGGCTACACCTTC
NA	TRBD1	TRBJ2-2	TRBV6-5	CASRGTGLTGELFF	TGTGCCAGCAGAGGGACAGGGTTGACCGGGGAGCTGTTTTTT
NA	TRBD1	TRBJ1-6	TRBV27	CASRAGTGTSPLHF	TGTGCCAGCAGGGCGGGGACAGGAACCTCTCCCCTCCACTTT
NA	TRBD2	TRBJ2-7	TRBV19	CASSMASGSSREQYF	TGTGCCAGTAGTATGGCCAGCGGGAGTTCTAGGGAGCAGTACTTC
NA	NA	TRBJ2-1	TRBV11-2	CASSRRAYEQFF	TGTGCCAGCAGCCGGAGGGCCTATGAGCAGTTCTTC
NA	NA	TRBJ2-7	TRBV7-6	CASSLVQGSYEQYF	TGTGCCAGCAGCTTAGTACAGGGCTCCTACGAGCAGTACTTC
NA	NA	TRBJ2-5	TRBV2	CASTKGGLPQETQYF	TGTGCCAGCACCAAGGGGGGGCTTCCCCAAGAGACCCAGTACTTC
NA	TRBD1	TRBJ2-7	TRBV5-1	CASSWGQTPEQYF	TGCGCCAGCAGCTGGGGACAGACGCCCGAGCAGTACTTC
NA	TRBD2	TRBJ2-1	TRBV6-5	CASESGSSYNEQFF	TGTGCCAGCGAGAGCGGGAGCTCCTACAATGAGCAGTTCTTC